This T cell receptor beta chain was sequenced in a study of T cell repertoires in aging, cancer and after chemotherapy. Study-wide results and limits: Rebound thymic output was suggested by rising median generation probability during chemotherapy in each cancer cohort. Compared with age-matched healthy donors, untreated hematological or solid cancer patients showed higher blood TCR clonality.

This clonotype is large in the sample. The antigen is not known. Multiplex touch-down PCR with TRB-A/B primers amplified rearranged V-D-J TRB sequences. MiXCR, run by TCRdb on the multiplex PCR reads, gives a single entry per CDR3 protein. The sample consists of about 1,000 distinct CDR3 sequences, approximately 20% of them appearing once. Amplification of TCR beta used genomic DNA extracted from peripheral blood. Sequences were obtained from blood. The sequence was obtained from a human donor with a solid tumor.

The CDR3 loop is CSVEADREAEQYF. As DNA, the CDR3 is TGCAGCGTTGAAGCGGACAGGGAGGCCGAGCAGTACTTC. This chain joins TRBV29-1 and TRBJ2-7; 8 nucleotides agree with TRBD1. Germline V gene sequence: CDR1 SQVTM, CDR2 ANQGSEA. With V trimmed by 1 base and J by 6 bases, 5 bases remained unmatched. This CDR3 is built from 13 residues.